This TCR beta chain was observed in a study of shared clonotypes between healthy human individuals. The wider study: Donors had three CD4 naive, three CD4 memory, two CD8 naive and one CD8 memory plate apiece.

Cells designated naive CD8 were CD45RO-negative and were positively selected for CCR7, with terminally differentiated effector memory CD45RA+ cells excluded. Findings and caveats of the study: Incomplete sequencing of sorted subsets was indicated by rarefaction despite large depth. Sample collection involved blood only; tissue repertoires are likely different.

The authors split each subset's genomic DNA evenly across several immunoSEQ plates. Some clones are missing from TCRdb's copy, which holds only in-frame ones; the method was immunoSEQ multiplex PCR. Of about 680,000 clones in the sample, about 90% were seen once. This clone has just one count. Its matching antigen is unknown. This CDR3 is 19 amino acids long. Trimming at V came to 5 bases and at J to 7 bases, leaving 25 bases not matched to a gene. In germline, CDR1 is SEHNR, CDR2 FQNEAQ (reference sequence). Sequenced material: naive CD8+ T cells sorted from blood. The chain is built from TRBV7-9 and TRBJ2-7, with 8 positions matching TRBD1. The receptor comes from a man under 40 in good health. The CDR3, as DNA: TGTGCCAGCAGCCAAGATCTCCTCGGACAGGGTTCTGAACTACGGGAGCAGTACTTC. Its translation is CASSQDLLGQGSELREQYF. Drawing the rest from reference TRBV7-9 and TRBJ2-7, the complete variable domain is DTGVSQNPRHKITKRGQNVTFRCDPISEHNRLYWYRQTLGQGPEFLTYFQNEAQLEKSRLLSDRFSAERPKGSFSTLEIQRTEQGDSAMYLCASSQDLLGQGSELREQYFGPGTRLTVT.